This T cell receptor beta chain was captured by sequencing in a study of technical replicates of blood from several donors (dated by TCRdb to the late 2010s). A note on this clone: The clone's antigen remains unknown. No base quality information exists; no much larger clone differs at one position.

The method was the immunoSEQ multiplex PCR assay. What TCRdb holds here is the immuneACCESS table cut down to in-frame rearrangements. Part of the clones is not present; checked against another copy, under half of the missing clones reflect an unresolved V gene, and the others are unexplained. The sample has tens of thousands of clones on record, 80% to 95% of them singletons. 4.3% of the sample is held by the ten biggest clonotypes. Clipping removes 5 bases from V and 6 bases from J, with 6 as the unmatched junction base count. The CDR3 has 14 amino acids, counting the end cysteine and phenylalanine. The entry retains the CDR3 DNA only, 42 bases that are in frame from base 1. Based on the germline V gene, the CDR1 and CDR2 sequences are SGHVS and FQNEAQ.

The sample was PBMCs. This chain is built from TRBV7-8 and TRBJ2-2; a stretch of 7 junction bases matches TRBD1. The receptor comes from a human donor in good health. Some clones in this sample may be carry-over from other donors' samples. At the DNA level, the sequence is TGTGCCAGCAGCGAGAGAAGGGGGCCCGGGGAGCTGTTTTTT. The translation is CASSERRGPGELFF.